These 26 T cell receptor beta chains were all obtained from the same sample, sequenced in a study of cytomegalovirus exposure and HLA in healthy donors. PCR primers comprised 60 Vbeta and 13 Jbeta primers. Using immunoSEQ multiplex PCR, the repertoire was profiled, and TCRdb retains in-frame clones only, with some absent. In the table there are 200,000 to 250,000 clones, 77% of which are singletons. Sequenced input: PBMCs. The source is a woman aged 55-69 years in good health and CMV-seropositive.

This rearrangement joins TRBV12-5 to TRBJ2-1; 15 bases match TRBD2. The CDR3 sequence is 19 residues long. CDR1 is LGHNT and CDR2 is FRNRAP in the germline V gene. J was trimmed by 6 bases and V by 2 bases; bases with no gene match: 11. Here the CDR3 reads CASGLSRTSGRAWANEQFF. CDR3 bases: TGTGCTAGTGGTTTGTCTCGGACTAGCGGGAGGGCCTGGGCCAATGAGCAGTTCTTC. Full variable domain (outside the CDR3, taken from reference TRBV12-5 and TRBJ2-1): DARVTQTPRHKVTEMGQEVTMRCQPILGHNTVFWYRQTMMQGLELLAYFRNRAPLDDSGMPKDRFSAEMPDATLATLKIQPSEPRDSAVYFCASGLSRTSGRAWANEQFFGPGTRLTVL.

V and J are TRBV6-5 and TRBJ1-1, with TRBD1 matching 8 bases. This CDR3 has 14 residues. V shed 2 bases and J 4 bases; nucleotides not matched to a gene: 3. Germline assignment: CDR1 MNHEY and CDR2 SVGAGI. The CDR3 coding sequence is TGTGCCAGCAGTTACGGACAGGGTTCCACTGAAGCTTTCTTT. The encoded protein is CASSYGQGSTEAFF.

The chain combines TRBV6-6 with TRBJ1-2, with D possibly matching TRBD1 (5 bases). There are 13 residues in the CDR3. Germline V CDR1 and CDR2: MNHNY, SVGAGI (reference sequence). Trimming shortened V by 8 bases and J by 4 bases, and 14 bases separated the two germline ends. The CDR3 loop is CASLQDSRYGYTF. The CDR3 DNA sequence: TGTGCCAGCCTCCAAGACAGTCGCTATGGCTACACCTTC.

The chain's CDR3 is CASSLERLAGGTDTQYF. The CDR3 nucleotides are TGTGCCAGCAGCTTAGAAAGACTAGCGGGGGGCACAGATACGCAGTATTTT. This chain joins TRBV7-6 and TRBJ2-3; 12 bases fit TRBD2. The CDR3 spans 17 residues. Looked up from germline, CDR1 is SGHVS and CDR2 is FNYEAQ. Germline trimming cut 1 base from V and 1 base from J; bases unmatched to any gene: 3.

For the CDR3, the DNA is TGTGCCAGCGCGGACAGGAGCACAGATACGCAGTATTTT. The encoded protein is CASADRSTDTQYF. This rearrangement joins TRBV28 to TRBJ2-3; 7 bases align to TRBD1. Germline values: CDR1 MDHEN, CDR2 SYDVKM. J lost 0 bases, V lost 8 bases, and 2 bases had no gene match. The CDR3 spans 13 residues. The full variable domain, completed using reference TRBV28 and TRBJ2-3, is DVKVTQSSRYLVKRTGEKVFLECVQDMDHENMFWYRQDPGLGLRLIYFSYDVKMKEKGDIPEGYSVSREKKERFSLILESASTNQTSMYLCASADRSTDTQYFGPGTRLTVL.

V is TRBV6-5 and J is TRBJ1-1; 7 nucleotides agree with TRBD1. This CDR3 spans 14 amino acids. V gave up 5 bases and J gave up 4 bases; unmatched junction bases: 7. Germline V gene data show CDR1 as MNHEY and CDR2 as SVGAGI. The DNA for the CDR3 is TGTGCCAGCAGTACGGACAGGACTGTCACTGAAGCTTTCTTT. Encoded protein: CASSTDRTVTEAFF.

CDR3 region: CASSLPGQNYGYTF. The CDR3 DNA reads as TGTGCCAGCTCACTACCTGGACAGAACTATGGCTACACCTTC. The rearrangement uses TRBV18 and TRBJ1-2; a weak D match, TRBD1 (6 bases). V lost 4 bases and J 2 bases, leaving 11 bases between the germline ends. The CDR3 spans 14 residues. Germline lookup yields CDR1 KGHSH and CDR2 LQKENI.

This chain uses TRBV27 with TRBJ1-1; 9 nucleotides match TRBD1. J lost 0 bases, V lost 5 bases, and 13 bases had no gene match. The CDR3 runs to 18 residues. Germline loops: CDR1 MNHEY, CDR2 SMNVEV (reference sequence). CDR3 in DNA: TGTGCCAGCAGTCCCGGGACAGGGTCCCTGAAGATGAACACTGAAGCTTTCTTT. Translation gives CASSPGTGSLKMNTEAFF.

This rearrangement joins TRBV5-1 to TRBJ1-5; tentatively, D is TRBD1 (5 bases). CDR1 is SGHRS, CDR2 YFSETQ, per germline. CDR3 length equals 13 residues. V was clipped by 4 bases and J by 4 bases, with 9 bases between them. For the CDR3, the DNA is TGCGCCAGCAGCCCGGACAATAATCAGCCCCAGCATTTT. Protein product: CASSPDNNQPQHF.

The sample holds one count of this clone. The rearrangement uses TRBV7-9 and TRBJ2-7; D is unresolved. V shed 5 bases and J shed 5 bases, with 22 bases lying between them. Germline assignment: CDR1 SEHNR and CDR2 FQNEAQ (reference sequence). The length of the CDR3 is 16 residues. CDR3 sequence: CASSLNSLGPPNEQYF. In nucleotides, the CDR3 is TGTGCCAGCAGCCTCAACAGTCTGGGTCCCCCCAACGAGCAGTACTTC.

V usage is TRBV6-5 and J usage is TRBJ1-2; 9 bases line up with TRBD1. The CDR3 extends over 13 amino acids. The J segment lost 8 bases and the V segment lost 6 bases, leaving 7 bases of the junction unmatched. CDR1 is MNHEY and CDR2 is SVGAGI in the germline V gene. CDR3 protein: CASSLGQGGGYTF. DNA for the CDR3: TGTGCCAGCAGCTTGGGACAGGGAGGAGGCTACACCTTC.

CDR3 DNA sequence: TGCGCCAGCAGCTTGGGGGGGGACGGAAACACCATATATTTT. This gives the protein CASSLGGDGNTIYF. This rearrangement joins TRBV5-1 to TRBJ1-3, with D perhaps TRBD1 (5 bases). V was cut by 0 bases and J by 4 bases, with 8 bases left in between. There are 14 residues in the CDR3. Germline CDR1 and CDR2: SGHRS and YFSETQ.

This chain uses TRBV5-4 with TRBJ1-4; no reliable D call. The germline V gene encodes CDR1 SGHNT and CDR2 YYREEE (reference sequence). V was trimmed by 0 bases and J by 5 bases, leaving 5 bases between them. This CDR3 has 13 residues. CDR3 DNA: TGTGCCAGCAGCTTGGTAGAGAATGAAAAACTGTTTTTT. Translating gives CASSLVENEKLFF.

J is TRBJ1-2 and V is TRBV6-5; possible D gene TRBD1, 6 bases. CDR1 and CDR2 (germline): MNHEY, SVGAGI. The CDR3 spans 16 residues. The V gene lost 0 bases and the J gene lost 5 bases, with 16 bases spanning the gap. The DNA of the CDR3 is TGTGCCAGCAGTTACTCGGGGGCATCCCGGGGATATGGCTACACCTTC. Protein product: CASSYSGASRGYGYTF.

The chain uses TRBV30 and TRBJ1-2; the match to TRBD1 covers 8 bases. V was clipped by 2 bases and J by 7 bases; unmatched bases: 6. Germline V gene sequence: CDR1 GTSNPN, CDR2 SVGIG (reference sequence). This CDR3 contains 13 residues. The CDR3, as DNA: TGTGCCTGGAGTCCAGGGGGCGATTCTGGCTACACCTTC. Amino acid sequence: CAWSPGGDSGYTF.

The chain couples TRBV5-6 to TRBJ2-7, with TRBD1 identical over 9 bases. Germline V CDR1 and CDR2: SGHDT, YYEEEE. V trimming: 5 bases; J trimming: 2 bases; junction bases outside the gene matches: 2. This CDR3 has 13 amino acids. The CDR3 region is CASSRTGAYEQYF. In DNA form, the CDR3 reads TGTGCCAGCAGTCGGACAGGGGCCTACGAGCAGTACTTC.

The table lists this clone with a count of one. CDR3 DNA: TGTGCCAGCAGCCCTCGAGAGGGATCCAATCAGCCCCAGCATTTT. This encodes CASSPREGSNQPQHF. The V and J genes are TRBV7-2 and TRBJ1-5; D is uncertain. Per the germline V gene, CDR1 is SGHTA and CDR2 is FQGNSA. Trimming took 5 bases from V and 3 from J, leaving 14 bases between them. The CDR3 has 15 amino acids. The whole variable domain, remainder taken from reference TRBV7-2 and TRBJ1-5, is GAGVSQSPSNKVTEKGKDVELRCDPISGHTALYWYRQSLGQGLEFLIYFQGNSAPDKSGLPSDRFSAERTGGSVSTLTIQRTQQEDSAVYLCASSPREGSNQPQHFGDGTRLSIL.

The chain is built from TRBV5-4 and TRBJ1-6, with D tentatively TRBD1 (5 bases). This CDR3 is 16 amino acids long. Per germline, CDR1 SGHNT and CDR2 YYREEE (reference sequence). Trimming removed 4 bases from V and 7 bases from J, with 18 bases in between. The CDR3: CASSAQGGSRNSPLHF. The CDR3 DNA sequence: TGTGCCAGCAGCGCCCAGGGTGGGTCTAGGAATTCACCCCTCCACTTT. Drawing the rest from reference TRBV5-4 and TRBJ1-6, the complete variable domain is ETGVTQSPTHLIKTRGQQVTLRCSSQSGHNTVSWYQQALGQGPQFIFQYYREEENGRGNFPPRFSGLQFPNYSSELNVNALELDDSALYLCASSAQGGSRNSPLHFGNGTRLTVT.

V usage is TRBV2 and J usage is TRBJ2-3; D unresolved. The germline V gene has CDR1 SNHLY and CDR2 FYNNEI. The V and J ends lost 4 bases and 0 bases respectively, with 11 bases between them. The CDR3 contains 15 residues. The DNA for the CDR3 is TGTGCCAGCAGTGTGGGCAGTTCTAGCACAGATACGCAGTATTTT. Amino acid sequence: CASSVGSSSTDTQYF.

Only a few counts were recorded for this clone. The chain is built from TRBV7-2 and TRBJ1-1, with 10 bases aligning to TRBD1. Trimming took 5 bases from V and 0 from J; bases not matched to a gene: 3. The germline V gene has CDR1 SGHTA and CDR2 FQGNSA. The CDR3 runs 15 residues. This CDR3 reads CASSRTGGVNTEAFF. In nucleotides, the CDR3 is TGTGCCAGCAGCCGGACAGGGGGAGTGAACACTGAAGCTTTCTTT.

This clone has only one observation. CDR3: CASSQTTGAGNTIYF. In DNA form, the CDR3 reads TGCGCCAGCAGCCAGACGACAGGGGCTGGAAACACCATATATTTT. The chain joins TRBV5-1 to TRBJ1-3, with 8 bases fitting TRBD1. The CDR3 consists of 15 residues. V lost 4 bases, J lost 2 bases, and 5 bases stayed unmatched. Germline CDR1 and CDR2: SGHRS and YFSETQ.

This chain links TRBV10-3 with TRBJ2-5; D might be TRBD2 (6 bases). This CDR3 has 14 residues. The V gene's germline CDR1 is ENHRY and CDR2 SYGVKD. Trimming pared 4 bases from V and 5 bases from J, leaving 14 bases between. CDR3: CAISGDLEWETQYF. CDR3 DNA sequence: TGTGCCATCAGTGGGGACTTGGAGTGGGAGACCCAGTACTTC.

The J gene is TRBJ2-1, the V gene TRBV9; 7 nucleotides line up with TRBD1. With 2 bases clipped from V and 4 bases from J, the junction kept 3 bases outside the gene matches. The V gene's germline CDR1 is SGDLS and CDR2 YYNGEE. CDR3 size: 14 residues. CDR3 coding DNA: TGTGCCAGCAGCGTCGGGACAGCTTACAATGAGCAGTTCTTC. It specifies CASSVGTAYNEQFF.

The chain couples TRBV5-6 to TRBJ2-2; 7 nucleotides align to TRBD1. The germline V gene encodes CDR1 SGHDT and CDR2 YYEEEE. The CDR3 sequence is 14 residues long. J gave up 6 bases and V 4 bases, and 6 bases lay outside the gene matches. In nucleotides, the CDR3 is TGTGCCAGCAGCCCCTACAGGGGTGCCGGGGAGCTGTTTTTT. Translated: CASSPYRGAGELFF.

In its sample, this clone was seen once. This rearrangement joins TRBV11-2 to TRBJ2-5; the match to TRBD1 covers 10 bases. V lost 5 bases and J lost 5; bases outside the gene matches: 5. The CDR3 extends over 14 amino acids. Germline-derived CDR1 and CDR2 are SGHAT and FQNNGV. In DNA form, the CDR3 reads TGTGCCAGCAGCCCGGGACAGGGGAGTGAGACCCAGTACTTC. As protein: CASSPGQGSETQYF.

CDR3 bases: TGTGCCAGCAGCTCCAGACCACTAGCGGGGAACACAGATACGCAGTATTTT. Translated, it gives CASSSRPLAGNTDTQYF. The V call is TRBV7-2, the J call TRBJ2-3; 10 nucleotides align to TRBD2. CDR3 length: 17 residues. V shed 4 bases, J shed 2 bases, and the junction held 9 bases outside the gene matches. The germline gives CDR1 SGHTA, CDR2 FQGNSA. Drawing the rest from reference TRBV7-2 and TRBJ2-3, the complete variable domain is GAGVSQSPSNKVTEKGKDVELRCDPISGHTALYWYRQSLGQGLEFLIYFQGNSAPDKSGLPSDRFSAERTGGSVSTLTIQRTQQEDSAVYLCASSSRPLAGNTDTQYFGPGTRLTVL.